This T cell receptor beta chain emerged from a study of regulatory T cells in long-lasting Graves disease. Overall study findings and caveats: With persistent disease, TRBV28, TRBJ1-2 and TRBJ2-5 were the favored segments. A greater number of public clonotypes (2,741) was shared by persistent patients than by new patients (around 960).

Time point: persistent/refractory GD, antithyroid drugs over 5 years with positive TRAb. Researchers made the TCR library from RNA that was extracted from PBMCs. It was American Thyroid Association guidelines that determined Graves' disease diagnosis. In this sample, this clonotype turned up many times. Its specificity is unknown. The authors built TCR beta libraries using iRepertoire HTBI primers and Arm-PCR of CDR3 regions. TCRdb re-called the multiplex PCR reads through MiXCR, storing one row per CDR3 protein. The sample records around 510,000 distinct CDR3 sequences, more than 20% being singletons. Trimming took off 3 bases at V and 3 bases at J, with 14 bases between the two ends. Per the germline V gene, CDR1 is MDHEN and CDR2 is SYDVKM. This CDR3 is 15 amino acids long.

The rearrangement joins TRBV28 to TRBJ1-2; D is ambiguous. This sequence was found in a female donor with Graves disease. The specimen comprised peripheral blood mononuclear cells (PBMCs), sampled when the disease was refractory, from a patient treated with antithyroid drugs. CDR3: CASSLGEGPYYGYTF. Here the CDR3 DNA reads TGTGCCAGCAGTTTGGGAGAGGGCCCCTACTATGGCTACACCTTC.